The clone carrying this T cell receptor (beta chain) has just a few counts. What it binds is unknown. The sample comes from a study of T cells in Graves' hyperthyroidism and ophthalmopathy. Overall study findings and caveats: Within blood appeared most thyroid clonotypes that had expanded above 0.001.

Amplified TCR beta CDR3 regions derived from RNA transcripts. The study used the HTBI primer set for a first-round RT-PCR of the TCR CDR3. Each CDR3 protein gets one entry after TCRdb re-called the multiplex PCR reads with MiXCR. The sample consists of approximately 570,000 distinct CDR3 sequences, just under 20% of them appearing once. The CDR3 contains 15 residues. Trimming took 7 bases from V and 4 from J; bases not matched to a gene: 9. Germline CDR1 reads SNHLY; CDR2 reads FYNNEI. The J gene is TRBJ2-2, the V gene TRBV2; 7 bases match TRBD2. This clonotype was sampled from a man in his forties with Graves' ophthalmopathy. Source material: blood. The DNA of the CDR3 is TGTGCCAGCAATAGGGGAGGGGCGAGCACCGGGGAGCTGTTTTTT. It translates to CASNRGGASTGELFF.